This T cell receptor beta chain was identified during a study of blood T cell repertoires in COVID-19. Study in general: T cells, B-cell-depleted T cells, or PBMCs supplied cDNA or gDNA.

Methods used by the authors: Nucleated cell counts were estimated from reference gene primer amplification. Measured with immunoSEQ multiplex PCR; TCRdb has only the in-frame clones, and not every one. D and trimming come from the DNA, and the V and J calls and clone size come from that table. The sample has about 490,000 clones, approximately 85% seen once. The CDR3 is 12 amino acids. CDR1 ENHRY and CDR2 SYGVKD come from the germline V gene. V was pared by 6 bases and J by 0 bases, with 4 bases between. This clone was detected only a few times. V and J are TRBV10-3 and TRBJ2-3; no clear D. The source is a human donor in a cohort sampled during active COVID-19. Material for sequencing was peripheral blood. DNA of the CDR3: TGTGCCATCAGGTCTAGCACAGATACGCAGTATTTT. Translating gives CAIRSSTDTQYF.